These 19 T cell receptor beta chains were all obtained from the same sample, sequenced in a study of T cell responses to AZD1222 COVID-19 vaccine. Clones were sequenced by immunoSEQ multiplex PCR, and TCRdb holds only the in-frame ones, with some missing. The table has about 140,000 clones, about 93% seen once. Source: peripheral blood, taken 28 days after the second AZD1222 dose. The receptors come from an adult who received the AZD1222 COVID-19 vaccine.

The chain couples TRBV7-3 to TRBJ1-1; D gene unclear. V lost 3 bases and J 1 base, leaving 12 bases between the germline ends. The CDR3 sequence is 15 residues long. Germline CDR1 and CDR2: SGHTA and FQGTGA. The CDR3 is CASSFFGLTNTEAFF. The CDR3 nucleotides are TGTGCCAGCAGCTTTTTTGGACTGACGAACACTGAAGCTTTCTTT.

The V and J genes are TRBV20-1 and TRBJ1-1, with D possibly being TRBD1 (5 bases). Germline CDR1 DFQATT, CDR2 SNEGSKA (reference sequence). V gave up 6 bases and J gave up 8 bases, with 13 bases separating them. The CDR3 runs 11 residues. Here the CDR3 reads CSAYSGGEAFF. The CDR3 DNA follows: TGCAGTGCCTACTCGGGGGGGGAAGCTTTCTTT.

The CDR3 DNA reads as TGTGCCAGCAGCTTAAGAACTAGCGGGAGGGGGGAGCAGTTCTTC. It specifies CASSLRTSGRGEQFF. This chain joins TRBV7-2 and TRBJ2-1; TRBD2 matches at 13 bases. V trimming: 2 bases; J trimming: 10 bases; junction bases outside the gene matches: 5. CDR3 length equals 15 residues. Germline V gene data show CDR1 as SGHTA and CDR2 as FQGNSA.

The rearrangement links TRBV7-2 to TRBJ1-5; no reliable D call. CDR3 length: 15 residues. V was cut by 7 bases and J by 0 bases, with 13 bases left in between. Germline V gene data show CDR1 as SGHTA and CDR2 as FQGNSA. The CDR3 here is CASTFGRHSNQPQHF. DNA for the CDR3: TGTGCCAGCACCTTCGGGAGACATAGCAATCAGCCCCAGCATTTT.

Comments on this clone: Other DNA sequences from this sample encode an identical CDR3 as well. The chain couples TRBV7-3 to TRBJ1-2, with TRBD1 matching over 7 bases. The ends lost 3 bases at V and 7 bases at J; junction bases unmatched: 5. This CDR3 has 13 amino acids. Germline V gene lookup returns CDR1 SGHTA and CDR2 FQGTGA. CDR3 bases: TGTGCCAGCAGCTTTCAGGGGGGGGGTGGCTACACCTTC. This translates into CASSFQGGGGYTF. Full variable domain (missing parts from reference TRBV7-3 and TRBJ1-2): GAGVSQTPSNKVTEKGKYVELRCDPISGHTALYWYRQSLGQGPEFLIYFQGTGAADDSGLPNDRFFAVRPEGSVSTLKIQRTERGDSAVYLCASSFQGGGGYTFGSGTRLTVV.

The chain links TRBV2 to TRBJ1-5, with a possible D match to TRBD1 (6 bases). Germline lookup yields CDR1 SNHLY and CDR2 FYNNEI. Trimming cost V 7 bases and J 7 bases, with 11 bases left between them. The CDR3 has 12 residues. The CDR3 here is CASKTGGQPQHF. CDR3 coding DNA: TGTGCCAGCAAGACAGGCGGACAGCCCCAGCATTTT.

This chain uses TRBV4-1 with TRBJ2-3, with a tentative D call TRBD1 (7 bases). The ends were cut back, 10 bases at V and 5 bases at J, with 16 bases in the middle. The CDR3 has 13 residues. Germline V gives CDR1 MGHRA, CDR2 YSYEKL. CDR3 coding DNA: TGCGCCACCCGCGGGACAGACATAGATACGCAGTATTTT. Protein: CATRGTDIDTQYF.

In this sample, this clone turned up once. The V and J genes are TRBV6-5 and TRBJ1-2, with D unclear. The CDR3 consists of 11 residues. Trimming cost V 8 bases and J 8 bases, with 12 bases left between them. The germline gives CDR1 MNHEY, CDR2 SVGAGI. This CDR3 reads CASYDGYGYTF. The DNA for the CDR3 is TGTGCCAGCTACGACGGCTACGGCTACACCTTC.

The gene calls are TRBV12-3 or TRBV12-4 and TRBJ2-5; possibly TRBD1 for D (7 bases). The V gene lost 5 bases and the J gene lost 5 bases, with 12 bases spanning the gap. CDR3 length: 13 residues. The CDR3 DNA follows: TGTGCCAGCAGTGAGGCAGGGGGGGAGACCCAGTACTTC. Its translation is CASSEAGGETQYF.

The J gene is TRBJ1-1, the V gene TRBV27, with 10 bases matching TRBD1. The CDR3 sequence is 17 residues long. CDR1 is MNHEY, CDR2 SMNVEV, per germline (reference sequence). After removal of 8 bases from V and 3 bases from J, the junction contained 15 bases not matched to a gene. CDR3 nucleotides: TGTGCCAGCGGACACTCCTCCTACGGGACAGGGGACACTGAAGCTTTCTTT. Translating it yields CASGHSSYGTGDTEAFF.

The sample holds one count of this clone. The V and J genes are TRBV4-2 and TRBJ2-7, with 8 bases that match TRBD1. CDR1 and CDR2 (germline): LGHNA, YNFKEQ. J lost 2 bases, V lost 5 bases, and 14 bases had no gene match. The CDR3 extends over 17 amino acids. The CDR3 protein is CASSSSLVTGGTYEQYF. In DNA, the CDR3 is TGTGCCAGCAGCTCCTCCCTCGTTACAGGGGGAACCTACGAGCAGTACTTC.

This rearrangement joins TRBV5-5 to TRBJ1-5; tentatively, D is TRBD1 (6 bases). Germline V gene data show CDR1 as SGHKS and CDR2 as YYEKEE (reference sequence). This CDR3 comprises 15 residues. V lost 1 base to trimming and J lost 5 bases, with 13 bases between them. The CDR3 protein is CASSLSGGLDQPQHF. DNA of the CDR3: TGTGCCAGCAGCTTGTCCGGGGGCTTAGATCAGCCCCAGCATTTT.

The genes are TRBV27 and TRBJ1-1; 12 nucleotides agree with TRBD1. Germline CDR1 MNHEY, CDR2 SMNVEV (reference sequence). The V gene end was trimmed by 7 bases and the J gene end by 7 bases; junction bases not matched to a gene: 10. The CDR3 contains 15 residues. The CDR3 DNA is TGTGCCAGCAAGAGGGACAGGGGGCGATTAAGTGAAGCTTTCTTT. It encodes CASKRDRGRLSEAFF.

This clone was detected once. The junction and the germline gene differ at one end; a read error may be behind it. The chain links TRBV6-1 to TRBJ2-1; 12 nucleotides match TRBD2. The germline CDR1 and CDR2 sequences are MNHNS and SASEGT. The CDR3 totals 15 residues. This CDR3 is CASREETSGRSEQFF. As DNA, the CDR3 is TGTGCCAGCAGGGAAGAGACTAGCGGGAGATCTGAGCAGTTCTTC.

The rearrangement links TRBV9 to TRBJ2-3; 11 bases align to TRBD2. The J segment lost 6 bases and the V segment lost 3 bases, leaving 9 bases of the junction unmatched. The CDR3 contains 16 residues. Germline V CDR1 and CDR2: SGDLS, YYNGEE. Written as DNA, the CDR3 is TGTGCCAGCAGCGCCCAACTAGCGGGAGCAGGCGATACGCAGTATTTT. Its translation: CASSAQLAGAGDTQYF.

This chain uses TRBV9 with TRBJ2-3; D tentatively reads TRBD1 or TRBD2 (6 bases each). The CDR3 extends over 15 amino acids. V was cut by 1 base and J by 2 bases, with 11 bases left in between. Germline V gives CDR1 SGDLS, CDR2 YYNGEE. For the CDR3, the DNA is TGTGCCAGCAGCGTATTGGGGGGCGACACAGATACGCAGTATTTT. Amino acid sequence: CASSVLGGDTDTQYF.

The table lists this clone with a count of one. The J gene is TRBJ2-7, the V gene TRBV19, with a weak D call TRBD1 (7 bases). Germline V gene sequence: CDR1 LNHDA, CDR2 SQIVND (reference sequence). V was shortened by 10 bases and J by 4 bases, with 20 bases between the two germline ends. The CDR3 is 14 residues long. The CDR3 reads CATRQTGRGYEQYF. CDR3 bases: TGTGCCACTAGACAGACAGGGCGGGGATACGAGCAGTACTTC.

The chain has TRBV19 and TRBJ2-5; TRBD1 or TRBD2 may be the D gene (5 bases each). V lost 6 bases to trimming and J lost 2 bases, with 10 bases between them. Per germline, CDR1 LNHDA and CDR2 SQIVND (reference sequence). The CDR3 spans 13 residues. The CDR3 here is CASSGTDQETQYF. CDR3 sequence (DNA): TGTGCCAGTAGCGGGACGGATCAAGAGACCCAGTACTTC.

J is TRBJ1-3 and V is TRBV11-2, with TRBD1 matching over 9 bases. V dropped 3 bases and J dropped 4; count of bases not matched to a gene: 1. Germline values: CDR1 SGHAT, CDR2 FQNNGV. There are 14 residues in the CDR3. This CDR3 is CASSLGTGGNTIYF. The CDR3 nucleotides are TGTGCCAGCAGCTTGGGGACAGGGGGAAACACCATATATTTT.